This T cell receptor beta chain is drawn from a study of cytomegalovirus exposure and HLA in healthy donors (dated by TCRdb to 2016 to 2017). About the full investigation: In an earlier analysis of some 610 of the donors, around 300 Gb of sequence data and about 110 million unique TCR beta sequences from roughly 200 million T cells were reported. The later analysis used no new phenotypic data to find candidate immune exposures, relying instead on TCR beta sequences and their occurrence across donors. An early release that covered several hundred HLA-typed donors contained approximately 300 gigabases of sequencing data and about 93 million unique TCR sequences. Across some 400 genotyped donors of the cohort, an average of about 250,000 unique TCR beta nucleotide sequences per donor were sequenced, and around 20% of those sequences were non-productive. To predict cytomegalovirus infection status, the study combined high-throughput TCR immunosequencing, statistical association of individual TCRs with disease status, and machine learning. A later genetic analysis took genome-wide SNP genotypes for about three fifths of the 666 donors and used that subset as a discovery cohort. In addition to the first cohort of approximately 670 subjects, a separate validation cohort of over 90 different subjects was used. The study profiled the T cell repertoires of some 610 subjects by immunosequencing and related them to cytomegalovirus serostatus. The study aimed to test whether cataloging public T cell receptors could reveal signatures of past pathogen exposure. Of the roughly 400 genotyped donors, approximately 80% fell in the genetic ancestry cluster associated with self-reported Caucasian donors. An earlier analysis of several hundred of the donors used high-throughput TCR beta sequencing to judge whether each TCR beta V gene segment behaved as functional or pseudogenic. Class I and class II HLA loci were covered by the typing at four-digit resolution. All discovery cohort repertoires had been generated using a single sequencing platform. To study patterns of TCR occurrence, a later analysis re-analyzed previously published TCR beta repertoires from 550 to 800 donors and added high-resolution HLA genotyping. The number of typed donors differed by locus: roughly 620-630 for A, B, C, DRB1 and DQB1; 500 to 550 for DQA1; 606 for DPA1; and roughly 450 for DPB1. Donor age, sex, ethnicity and CMV serostatus were compiled alongside the repertoire data. Several DR-DQ haplotypes were treated as single units for association and clustering because of strong linkage in the cohort.

As regards this clone: Its antigen is still unknown. There are no base qualities to consult, and no much larger clone falls within one base.

Broad study findings and their caveats: Across donors, most TCR sequences were observed very rarely, whereas some public TCRs were present in many individuals. An earlier analysis of around 500 of the donors showed that most TCR beta V segments appeared in productive rearrangements either about 87% or about 30% of the time, which broadly matched IMGT annotations. Because the 87-base-pair reads could not distinguish some IMGT-functional V segments, including TRBV6-2 and TRBV6-3, those segments were excluded. In a later analysis, most CMV-associated TCR beta chains were found to appear HLA-restricted, with HLA associations seemingly driven largely by CMV exposure. When HLA alleles, especially DR and DQ, strongly co-occurred, TCR associations were difficult to assign to individual alleles. Correlated functional status among segregating V segments might reflect linkage disequilibrium, but an unknown experimental factor could not be ruled out. A later analysis reported that several top co-occurrence clusters appeared linked to parvovirus B19, influenza, CMV and Epstein-Barr virus. A cluster of highly shared sequence variants was judged likely to represent a technical artifact of the sequencing pipeline. The authors suggested that the approach could potentially be extended to other disease states and immunological phenotypes. A later genetic analysis reported fewer N-insertions in productive TCRs among donors in an Asian-associated ancestry cluster than the roughly 700-donor mean. Three of the identified cytomegalovirus-associated TCR beta chains were confirmed in vitro to be specific for cytomegalovirus antigens. In a later analysis, HLA-associated TCR beta chains showed more clonal expansion and lower generation probabilities than non-associated chains that were equally common. CMV serostatus was the only immune exposure information available for the cohort. HLA typing was unavailable for some donors at each locus, so association tests used only the typed subset. According to a later analysis, TCR association rates differed among HLA loci, with DRB1 alleles showing the most associated TCRs and HLA-C alleles showing the fewest. In both the original and validation cohorts, the classifier was reported to diagnose cytomegalovirus status with high specificity and sensitivity. The study gave a list of roughly 150 TCR beta chains associated with cytomegalovirus. Presence/absence analyses assumed roughly uniform sequencing depth across donors, an assumption that may not hold. A later genetic analysis associated a missense DCLRE1C variant with V-gene and J-gene trimming of TCR beta chains, and an independent cohort replicated the association. A later analysis associated about 17,000 TCR beta sequences with specific HLA alleles at a false discovery rate of 0.05. A further reported finding was that TCR beta sequences accurately predicted the HLA-A and HLA-B alleles for most subjects in the first cohort. This cohort had only TCR beta chains sequenced, and the lack of alpha or paired-chain data limited which features could be detected. Roughly 15 rarely observed V segments, including chromosome 9 orphons, were excluded from the earlier analysis of a few hundred of the donors because counts were too low.

The cohort was made up of under 800 healthy bone marrow donors. At the time of sampling, every cohort member was nominally healthy, though immune exposures that went unrecorded were likely present. The donor tested CMV seropositive and was one of the 289 seropositive cohort members. A peripheral blood sample was provided by each donor, and peripheral blood mononuclear cells were used for TCR beta sequencing. Genomic DNA extraction from the blood cell samples was performed with the Qiagen DNeasy Blood Extraction Kit. Library construction relied on the immunoSEQ multiplex PCR assay. A mixture of 60 forward primers for TCR Vbeta segments and 13 reverse primers for TCR Jbeta segments was used in the multiplex PCR. A multiplex PCR assay on genomic DNA amplified the CDR3 region of rearranged TCR beta genes. On the Illumina HiSeq System, the amplified TCR beta libraries were sequenced as 87-base-pair reads. The original pipeline was this. In a later analysis, tens of millions of unique TCR beta chains were counted across the roughly 610 repertoires, and roughly 9.9 million of these chains were shared by at least two donors. A nearest-neighbor algorithm error-corrected the raw reads and collapsed the reads into unique sequences, merging closely related sequences to remove PCR and sequencing errors. To assign V, D and J gene segments, CDR3 sequences were aligned to IMGT reference sequences. For a sequence to be retained, a match of at least six nucleotides was required to both a V gene segment and a J gene segment. A rearrangement was called productive if the CDR3 had no stop codons and remained in frame with V and J, and every other rearrangement was called non-productive. CDR3 was defined by IMGT convention, running from the second conserved V-encoded cysteine to the conserved J-encoded phenylalanine. The earlier analysis of around 640 of the donors excluded sequences that lacked an unambiguous match to a single V gene segment. In an earlier analysis of more than 500 of the donors, a V segment was called functional when productive rearrangements were above 56.7%, and segregating when the standard deviation between donors exceeded 5%. A statistical classification framework was built to diagnose cytomegalovirus status from the catalog of TCR beta chain sequences. A later analysis assigned V and J genes by comparing TCR nucleotide sequences with IMGT/GENE-DB human TR gene sequences. A later analysis assigned CDR3 sequences and most-parsimonious VDJ recombination scenarios with the TCRdist pipeline. In a later analysis, each TCR beta chain was defined by its CDR3 amino acid sequence together with its V-gene family, and reads without a unique V-gene family were excluded. To address suspected cross-contamination and a sequencing artifact, a later analysis removed a few hundred highly shared, low-generation-probability nucleotide sequences. A later analysis calculated a clonal expansion index for each public chain from normalized within-repertoire ranks of inferred template counts. In a later analysis, generation probabilities were computed with a VDJ recombination model fitted to out-of-frame rearrangements, and the resulting probabilities were checked against IGoR. A later analysis scored TCR-TCR, TCR-HLA and TCR-CMV co-occurrence with hypergeometric tests, applying a repertoire-size bias correction to TCR pairs. A later analysis estimated false discovery rates by permuting HLA or CMV assignments 20 times. In a later analysis, co-occurring TCRs were grouped using DBSCAN, and TCRdist sequence similarity was added for clustering within HLA-allele-positive subsets. Repertoires with fewer than 30,000 or more than 120,000 public chains, plus five repertoires with anomalous nucleotide sharing, were excluded from co-occurrence clustering. In TCRdb, the immuneACCESS table is reduced to in-frame sequences with V and J assigned. These tables do not hold every clone; where another copy was compared, an unresolved V gene accounts for under half, and the others remain unexplained. The V and J calls and the clone size are those of that table, but D and trimming were determined from the DNA. This sample is represented by 100,000 to 150,000 clones; about 80% of them were singletons. The ten largest clonotypes hold approximately 10% of the sample.

From the cysteine up to the phenylalanine, the CDR3 has a length of 15 residues. The sequence is cut down to CDR3 DNA, 45 bases in frame from base 1. For CDR1 and CDR2, the germline V gene lists SGHRS and YFSETQ. Trimming leaves V shorter by 0 bases and J shorter by 8 bases, with the junction holding 6 bases beyond the gene matches. This receptor chain uses TRBV5-1 and TRBJ2-1, with 9 bases aligning to TRBD1. Material for sequencing was PBMCs. The TCR sequence derives from a man aged 25-45 years in good health and CMV-seropositive. Here is the DNA: TGCGCCAGCAGCTTGGTACAGGGGGCGGTGGATGAGCAGTTCTTC. It encodes CASSLVQGAVDEQFF.